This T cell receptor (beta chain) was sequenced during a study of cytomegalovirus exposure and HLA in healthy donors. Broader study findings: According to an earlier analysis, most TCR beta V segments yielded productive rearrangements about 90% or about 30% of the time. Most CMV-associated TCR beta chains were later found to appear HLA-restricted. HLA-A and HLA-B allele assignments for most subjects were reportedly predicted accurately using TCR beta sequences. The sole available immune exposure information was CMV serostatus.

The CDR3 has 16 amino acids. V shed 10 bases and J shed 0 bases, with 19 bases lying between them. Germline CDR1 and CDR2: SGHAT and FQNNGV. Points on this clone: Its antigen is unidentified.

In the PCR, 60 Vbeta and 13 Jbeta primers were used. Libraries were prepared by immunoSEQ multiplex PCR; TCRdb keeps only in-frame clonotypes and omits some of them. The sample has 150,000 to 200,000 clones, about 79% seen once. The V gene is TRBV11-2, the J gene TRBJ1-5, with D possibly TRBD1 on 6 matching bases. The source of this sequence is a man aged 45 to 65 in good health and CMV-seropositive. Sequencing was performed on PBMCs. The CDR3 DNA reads TGTGCCATCCGATCAGCGGGGGCCTTTAGCAATCAGCCCCAGCATTTT. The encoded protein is CAIRSAGAFSNQPQHF.